Sequencing of this TCR beta chain was carried out in a study of T cell repertoires in cytomegalovirus infection. As for the study in general: Both a matching HLA type and CMV infection were indicated by public TCR beta signatures.

TCRdb reprocessed the reads with MiXCR, giving one entry per CDR3 protein. This table holds 150,000 to 200,000 distinct CDR3 sequences, around 15% found once. Germline-derived CDR1 and CDR2 are ENHRY and SYGVKD. Trimming cost V 7 bases and J 3 bases; bases outside gene matches: 8. This CDR3 has 15 amino acids. In its sample, this clonotype was seen a few times. The chain employs TRBV10-3 and TRBJ2-2; TRBD1 matches at 7 bases. The source of this sequence is a human donor in good health (CMV status not recorded). Some clones in this sample may be carry-over from other donors' samples. Sequenced sample: PBMCs. The CDR3 sequence: CAITRDRDYTGELFF. The DNA of the CDR3 is TGTGCCATCACACGGGACAGAGATTACACCGGGGAGCTGTTTTTT.